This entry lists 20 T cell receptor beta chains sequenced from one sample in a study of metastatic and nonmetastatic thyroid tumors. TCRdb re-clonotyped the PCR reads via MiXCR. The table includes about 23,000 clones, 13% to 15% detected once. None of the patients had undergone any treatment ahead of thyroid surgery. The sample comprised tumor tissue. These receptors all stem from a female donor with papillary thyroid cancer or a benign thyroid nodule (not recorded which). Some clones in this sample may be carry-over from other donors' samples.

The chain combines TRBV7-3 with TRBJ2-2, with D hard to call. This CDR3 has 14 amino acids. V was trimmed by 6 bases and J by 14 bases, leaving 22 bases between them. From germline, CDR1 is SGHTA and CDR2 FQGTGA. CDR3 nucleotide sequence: TGTGCCAGCAGGGACCGGTCGAACACCGGTGATCTGTTTTTT. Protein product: CASRDRSNTGDLFF.

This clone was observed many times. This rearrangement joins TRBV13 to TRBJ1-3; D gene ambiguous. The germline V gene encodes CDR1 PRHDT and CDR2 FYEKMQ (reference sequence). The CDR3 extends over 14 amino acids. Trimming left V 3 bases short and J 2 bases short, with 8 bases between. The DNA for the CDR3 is TGTGCCAGCAGCTTCGGTGAGGCTGGAAACACCATATATTTT. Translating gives CASSFGEAGNTIYF. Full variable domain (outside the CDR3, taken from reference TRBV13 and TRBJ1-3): AAGVIQSPRHLIKEKRETATLKCYPIPRHDTVYWYQQGPGQDPQFLISFYEKMQSDKGSIPDRFSAQQFSDYHSELNMSSLELGDSALYFCASSFGEAGNTIYFGEGSWLTVV.

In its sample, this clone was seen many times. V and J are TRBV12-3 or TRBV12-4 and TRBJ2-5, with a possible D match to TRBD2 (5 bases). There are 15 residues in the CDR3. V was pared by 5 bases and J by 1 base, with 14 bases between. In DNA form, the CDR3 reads TGTGCCAGCAGTGAGCCTGGCAGCGGCCAAGAGACCCAGTACTTC. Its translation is CASSEPGSGQETQYF.

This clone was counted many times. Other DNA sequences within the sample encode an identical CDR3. This CDR3 is CSVRRQTDTQYF. Here the CDR3 DNA reads TGCAGCGTTAGGAGACAGACAGATACGCAGTATTTT. V gene TRBV29-1 combines with J gene TRBJ2-3, with D possibly TRBD1 on 5 matching bases. The germline CDR1 and CDR2 sequences are SQVTM and ANQGSEA. Between the trimmed V and J ends, which lost 5 bases and 3 bases, there was a span of 9 bases. There are 12 residues in the CDR3.

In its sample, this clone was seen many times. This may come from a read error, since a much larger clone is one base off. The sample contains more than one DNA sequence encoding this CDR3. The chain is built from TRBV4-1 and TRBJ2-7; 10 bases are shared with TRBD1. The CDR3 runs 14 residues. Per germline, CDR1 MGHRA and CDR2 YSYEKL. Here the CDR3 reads CASSHETGGYEQYF. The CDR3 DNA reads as TGCGCCAGCAGCCATGAGACAGGGGGCTACGAGCAGTACTTT.

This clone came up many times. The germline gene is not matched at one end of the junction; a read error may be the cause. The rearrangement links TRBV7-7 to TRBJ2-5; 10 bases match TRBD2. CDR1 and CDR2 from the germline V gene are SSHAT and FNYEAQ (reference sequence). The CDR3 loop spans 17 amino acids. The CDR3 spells CASSSSSGGHLTETQYF. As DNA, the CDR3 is TGTGCTAGCAGCTCTTCTAGCGGGGGTCACCTGACGGAGACCCAGTACTTC.

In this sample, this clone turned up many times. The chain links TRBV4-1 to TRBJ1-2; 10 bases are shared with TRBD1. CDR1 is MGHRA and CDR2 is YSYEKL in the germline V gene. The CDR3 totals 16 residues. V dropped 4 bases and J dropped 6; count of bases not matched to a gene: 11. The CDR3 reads CASSPAPGQGFDGYTF. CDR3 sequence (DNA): TGCGCCAGCAGCCCTGCCCCGGGACAGGGGTTCGATGGCTACACCTTC.

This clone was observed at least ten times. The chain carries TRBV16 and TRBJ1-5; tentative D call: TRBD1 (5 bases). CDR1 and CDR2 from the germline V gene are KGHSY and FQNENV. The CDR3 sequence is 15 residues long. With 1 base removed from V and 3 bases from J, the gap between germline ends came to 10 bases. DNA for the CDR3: TGTGCCAGCAGCCAATTTGAAGGGACCAATCAGCCCCAGCATTTT. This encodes CASSQFEGTNQPQHF.

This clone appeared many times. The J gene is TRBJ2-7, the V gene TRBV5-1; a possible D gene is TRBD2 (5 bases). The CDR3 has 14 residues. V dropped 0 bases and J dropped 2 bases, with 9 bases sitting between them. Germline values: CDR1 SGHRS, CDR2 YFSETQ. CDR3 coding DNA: TGCGCCAGCAGCTTGGCCGAGGGAGCCTACGAGCAGTACTTC. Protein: CASSLAEGAYEQYF.

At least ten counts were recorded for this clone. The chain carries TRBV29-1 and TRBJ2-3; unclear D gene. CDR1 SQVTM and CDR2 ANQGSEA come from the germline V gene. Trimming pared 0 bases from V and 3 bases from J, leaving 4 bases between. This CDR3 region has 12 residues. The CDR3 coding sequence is TGCAGCGTTGAAGAGGGTACAGATACGCAGTATTTT. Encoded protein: CSVEEGTDTQYF.

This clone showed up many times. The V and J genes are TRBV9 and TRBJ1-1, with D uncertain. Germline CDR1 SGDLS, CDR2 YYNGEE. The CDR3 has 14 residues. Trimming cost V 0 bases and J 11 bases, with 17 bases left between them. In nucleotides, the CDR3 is TGTGCCAGCAGCGTAGCCCCGAATGGCATGAGGGCTTTCTTT. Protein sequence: CASSVAPNGMRAFF.

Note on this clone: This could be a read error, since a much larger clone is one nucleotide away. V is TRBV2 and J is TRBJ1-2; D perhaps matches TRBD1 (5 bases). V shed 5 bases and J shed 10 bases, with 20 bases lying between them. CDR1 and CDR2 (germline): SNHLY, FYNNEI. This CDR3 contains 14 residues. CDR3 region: CASSKDGRAADYTF. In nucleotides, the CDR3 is TGTGCCAGCAGTAAGGACGGCAGGGCCGCCGACTACACCTTC.

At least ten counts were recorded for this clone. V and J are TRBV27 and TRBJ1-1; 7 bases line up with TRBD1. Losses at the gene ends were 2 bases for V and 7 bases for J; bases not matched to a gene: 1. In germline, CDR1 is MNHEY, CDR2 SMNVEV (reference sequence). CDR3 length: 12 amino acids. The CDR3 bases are TGTGCCAGCAGTTTAAGACAGGGTGAAGCTTTCTTT. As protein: CASSLRQGEAFF.

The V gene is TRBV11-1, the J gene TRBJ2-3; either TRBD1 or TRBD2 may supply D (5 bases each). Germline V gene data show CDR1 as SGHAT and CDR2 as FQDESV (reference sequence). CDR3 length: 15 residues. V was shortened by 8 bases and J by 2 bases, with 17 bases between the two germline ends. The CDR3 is CASSDEGIFTDTQYF. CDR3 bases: TGTGCCAGCTCCGACGAGGGGATTTTCACAGATACGCAGTATTTT.

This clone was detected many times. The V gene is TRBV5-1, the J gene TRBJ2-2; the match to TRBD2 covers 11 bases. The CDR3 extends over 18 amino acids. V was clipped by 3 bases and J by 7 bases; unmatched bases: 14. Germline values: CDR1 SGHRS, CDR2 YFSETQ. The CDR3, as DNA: TGCGCCAGCAGCTACTCACTAGCGGGAGTAACTAACGGCGGGGAGCTGTTTTTT. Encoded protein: CASSYSLAGVTNGGELFF.

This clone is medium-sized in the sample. The CDR3 nucleotides read TGTGCCAGCAGTTTGCGGGGGTTAAGGACTGAAGCTTTCTTT. Its protein is CASSLRGLRTEAFF. The chain combines TRBV12-3 or TRBV12-4 with TRBJ1-1, with D maybe TRBD1 (5 bases). V gave up 3 bases and J gave up 5 bases, with 13 bases separating them. This CDR3 has 14 amino acids.

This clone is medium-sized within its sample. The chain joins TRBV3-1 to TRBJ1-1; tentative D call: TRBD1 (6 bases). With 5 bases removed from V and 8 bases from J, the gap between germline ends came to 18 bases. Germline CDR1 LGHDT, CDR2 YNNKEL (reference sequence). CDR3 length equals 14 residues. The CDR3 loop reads CASSSGTFGGEAFF. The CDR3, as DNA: TGTGCCAGCAGCTCCGGGACATTTGGCGGGGAAGCTTTCTTT.

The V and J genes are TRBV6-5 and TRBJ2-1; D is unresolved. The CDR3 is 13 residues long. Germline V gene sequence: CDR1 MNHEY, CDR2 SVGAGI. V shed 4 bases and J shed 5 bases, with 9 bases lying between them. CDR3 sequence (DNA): TGTGCCAGCAGTTCCGGCGAGAACAATGAGCAGTTCTTC. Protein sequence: CASSSGENNEQFF.

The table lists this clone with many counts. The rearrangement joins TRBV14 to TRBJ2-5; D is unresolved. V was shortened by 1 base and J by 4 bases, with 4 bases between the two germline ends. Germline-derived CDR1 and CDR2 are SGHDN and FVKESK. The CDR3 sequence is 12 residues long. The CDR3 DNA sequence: TGTGCCAGCAGCCAAGTGTTAGAGACCCAGTACTTC. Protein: CASSQVLETQYF.

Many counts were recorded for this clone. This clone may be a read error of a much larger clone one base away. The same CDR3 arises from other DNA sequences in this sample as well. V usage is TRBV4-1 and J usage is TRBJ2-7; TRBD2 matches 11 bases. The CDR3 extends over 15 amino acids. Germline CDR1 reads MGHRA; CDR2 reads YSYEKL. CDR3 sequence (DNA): TGCGCCAGCAGCCCACTAGCGGGGGCCTCCTACGAGCAGTATTTC. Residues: CASSPLAGASYEQYF.